These 29 T cell receptor beta chains came from one sample sequenced in a study of T cells in pancreatic ductal adenocarcinoma. Sequencing was performed with immunoSEQ multiplex PCR; in TCRdb, only in-frame clones are kept and a portion is missing. Of roughly 100,000 clones listed, 90% to 95% are singletons. Selected pancreatic ductal adenocarcinoma patients had undergone surgery without neoadjuvant therapy. The sequencing input was PBMCs. Receptors originate from a human donor with pancreatic ductal adenocarcinoma.

A few counts support this clone. The V and J genes are TRBV1 and TRBJ2-7; the table's D call TRBD1 went unverified against the DNA. TRBV1 is annotated as a pseudogene. The CDR3 has 13 residues. The CDR3 sequence: CTSSPRQDYEQYF. As DNA, the CDR3 is TGCACCAGCAGCCCAAGACAGGACTACGAGCAGTACTTC.

This clone occurred once. This chain uses TRBV19 with TRBJ2-3, with a possible D match to TRBD2 (6 bases). CDR3 length: 16 amino acids. Trimming took off 3 bases at V and 2 bases at J, with 15 bases between the two ends. Germline assignment: CDR1 LNHDA and CDR2 SQIVND (reference sequence). The CDR3 protein is CASSINSAGFTDTQYF. The CDR3 DNA is TGTGCCAGTAGTATCAATTCGGCGGGATTCACAGATACGCAGTATTTT.

The chain links TRBV5-4 to TRBJ2-5; weak D call: TRBD2 (5 bases). The CDR3 is made up of 16 amino acids. Between the trimmed V and J ends, which lost 0 bases and 2 bases, there was a span of 14 bases. Germline CDR1 reads SGHNT; CDR2 reads YYREEE (reference sequence). This CDR3 reads CASSLGGRSQQETQYF. The CDR3 DNA reads as TGTGCCAGCAGCTTGGGAGGGAGAAGTCAACAAGAGACCCAGTACTTC.

The rearrangement joins TRBV7-9 to TRBJ1-1, with D unresolved. There are 15 residues in the CDR3. CDR1 SEHNR and CDR2 FQNEAQ come from the germline V gene (reference sequence). Trimming took off 5 bases at V and 2 bases at J, with 15 bases between the two ends. The CDR3 protein is CASSPPRHENTEAFF. The CDR3 region has the DNA TGTGCCAGCAGCCCACCTCGACATGAAAACACTGAAGCTTTCTTT.

The chain recombines TRBV27 with TRBJ2-3; 7 nucleotides line up with TRBD1. The CDR3 is 12 residues long. V shed 9 bases, J shed 6 bases, and the junction held 6 bases outside the gene matches. The V gene's germline CDR1 is MNHEY and CDR2 SMNVEV (reference sequence). The CDR3 region has the DNA TGTGCCAGTGAGGGGGCCTCGGATACGCAGTATTTT. This codes for CASEGASDTQYF.

This chain links TRBV7-9 with TRBJ2-7, with TRBD1 identical over 7 bases. The J segment lost 5 bases and the V segment lost 5 bases, leaving 21 bases of the junction unmatched. The CDR3 loop spans 18 amino acids. Germline lookup yields CDR1 SEHNR and CDR2 FQNEAQ (reference sequence). The CDR3 bases are TGTGCCAGCAGCAATAGGATCGGGCCTTCAGGACAGGACGACGAGCAGTACTTC. It is translated as CASSNRIGPSGQDDEQYF.

V usage is TRBV27 and J usage is TRBJ2-7, with a possible D match to TRBD2 (5 bases). The CDR3 has 14 amino acids. Between the trimmed V and J ends, which lost 10 bases and 6 bases, there was a span of 22 bases. Germline V gene lookup returns CDR1 MNHEY and CDR2 SMNVEV (reference sequence). This CDR3 reads CANPIHGERPEQYF. CDR3 coding DNA: TGTGCCAACCCAATACACGGGGAGCGCCCCGAGCAGTACTTC.

The chain carries TRBV6-4 and TRBJ1-1; D is perhaps TRBD1 (5 bases). The ends were cut back, 5 bases at V and 11 bases at J, with 27 bases in the middle. Germline V gene data show CDR1 as MRHNA and CDR2 as SNTAGT. CDR3 length equals 16 residues. In nucleotides, the CDR3 is TGTGCCAGCAGTCCCGCCCATGGTTCGGCGGGACCTGGGGCTTTCTTT. Translated: CASSPAHGSAGPGAFF.

This chain uses TRBV27 with TRBJ2-5; 8 nucleotides line up with TRBD2. V shed 1 base, J shed 4 bases, and the junction held 2 bases outside the gene matches. CDR1 and CDR2 from the germline V gene are MNHEY and SMNVEV (reference sequence). The CDR3 runs to 14 residues. The CDR3 DNA is TGTGCCAGCAGTTTATATCTAGCGGGAGAGACCCAGTACTTC. Its translation: CASSLYLAGETQYF.

The V call is TRBV6-1, the J call TRBJ2-7; 7 bases align to TRBD1. The J segment lost 4 bases and the V segment lost 3 bases, leaving 0 bases of the junction unmatched. From germline, CDR1 is MNHNS and CDR2 SASEGT. The CDR3 totals 12 residues. CDR3 coding DNA: TGTGCCAGCAGTGACAGGGGGTACGAGCAGTACTTC. Translation: CASSDRGYEQYF.

The chain couples TRBV7-9 to TRBJ2-3, with 10 nucleotides matching TRBD2. J gave up 2 bases and V 5 bases, and 7 bases lay outside the gene matches. The CDR3 has 16 residues. The V gene's germline CDR1 is SEHNR and CDR2 FQNEAQ (reference sequence). Written as DNA, the CDR3 is TGTGCCAGCAGCCCTTGGACTAGCGGACCCACAGATACGCAGTATTTT. Translating it yields CASSPWTSGPTDTQYF.

This clone was found once. The chain combines TRBV7-2 with TRBJ2-3; D is perhaps TRBD2 (6 bases). Germline V gene sequence: CDR1 SGHTA, CDR2 FQGNSA. Trimming cost V 7 bases and J 2 bases, with 22 bases left between them. The CDR3 loop spans 17 amino acids. The CDR3 DNA sequence: TGTGCCAGCATCACCCTGTTTGGTAGCGGAGACACAGATACGCAGTATTTT. Translation: CASITLFGSGDTDTQYF.

The chain uses TRBV7-2 and TRBJ1-2; D gene unclear. The CDR3 sequence is 15 residues long. CDR1 is SGHTA and CDR2 is FQGNSA in the germline V gene. V was cut by 1 base and J by 4 bases, with 13 bases left in between. The CDR3 nucleotides read TGTGCCAGCAGCTTAGTGAAAACCGGGAGCTATGGCTACACCTTC. It is translated as CASSLVKTGSYGYTF.

The chain uses TRBV27 and TRBJ2-7, with TRBD1 matching 8 bases. The CDR3 length is 15 residues. CDR1 and CDR2 (germline): MNHEY, SMNVEV (reference sequence). V shed 0 bases and J 6 bases; nucleotides not matched to a gene: 7. CDR3 nucleotide sequence: TGTGCCAGCAGTTTATCGGGGACAGGAACGGGCGAGCAGTACTTC. It translates to CASSLSGTGTGEQYF.

The rearrangement uses TRBV7-9 and TRBJ1-1; D unclear. The CDR3 is 13 amino acids. CDR1 and CDR2 from the germline V gene are SEHNR and FQNEAQ (reference sequence). V was clipped by 2 bases and J by 0 bases, with 4 bases between them. DNA of the CDR3: TGTGCCAGCAGCTTAACATTGAACACTGAAGCTTTCTTT. Protein: CASSLTLNTEAFF.

This clone was seen a single time. The rearrangement links TRBV2 to TRBJ2-2, with a weak D call TRBD2 (6 bases). With 6 bases removed from V and 8 bases from J, the gap between germline ends came to 13 bases. This CDR3 comprises 13 residues. CDR1 and CDR2 (germline): SNHLY, FYNNEI. The CDR3 protein is CASRDGRGGELFF. Written as DNA, the CDR3 is TGTGCCAGCAGGGACGGGAGAGGAGGGGAGCTGTTTTTT.

This sequence joins TRBV10-3 and TRBJ2-7, with 9 bases lining up with TRBD1. The germline gives CDR1 ENHRY, CDR2 SYGVKD. J lost 3 bases, V lost 8 bases, and 8 bases had no gene match. The length of the CDR3 is 14 residues. DNA of the CDR3: TGTGCCATCGGGCCCGGGACAGGGAACTACGAGCAGTACTTC. Amino acids: CAIGPGTGNYEQYF.

The V and J genes are TRBV10-2 and TRBJ2-3; maybe TRBD2 (6 bases). Trimming took off 0 bases at V and 4 bases at J, with 11 bases between the two ends. The CDR3 sequence is 15 residues long. Germline V gene lookup returns CDR1 WSHSY and CDR2 SAAADI. This CDR3 is CASSESWGESDTQYF. The CDR3 region has the DNA TGCGCCAGCAGTGAGTCATGGGGGGAATCAGATACGCAGTATTTT.

CDR3 protein: CASSLIGASAASSQETQYF. The CDR3 DNA reads TGTGCCAGCAGCTTGATTGGGGCTAGCGCAGCCTCCTCCCAAGAGACCCAGTACTTC. The chain combines TRBV11-2 with TRBJ2-5, with TRBD2 as a possible D gene (6 bases). Per germline, CDR1 SGHAT and CDR2 FQNNGV. Trimming left V 3 bases short and J 1 base short, with 24 bases between. The CDR3 has 19 residues. Full variable domain (missing parts from reference TRBV11-2 and TRBJ2-5): EAGVAQSPRYKIIEKRQSVAFWCNPISGHATLYWYQQILGQGPKLLIQFQNNGVVDDSQLPKDRFSAERLKGVDSTLKIQPAKLEDSAVYLCASSLIGASAASSQETQYFGPGTRLLVL.

The genes are TRBV2 and TRBJ2-5, with 7 bases fitting TRBD2. From germline, CDR1 is SNHLY and CDR2 FYNNEI. J was trimmed by 4 bases and V by 6 bases; bases with no gene match: 11. This CDR3 contains 15 residues. The CDR3 nucleotides are TGTGCCAGCAGAGTGAAGGCGGCGGGAGCAGAGACCCAGTACTTC. Translation gives CASRVKAAGAETQYF.

V is TRBV10-3 and J is TRBJ2-7, with 11 positions matching TRBD2. V was pared by 11 bases and J by 2 bases, with 5 bases of the junction left unmatched. The CDR3 is 13 residues long. Germline CDR1 reads ENHRY; CDR2 reads SYGVKD. The DNA for the CDR3 is TGTGCCTTCGGGACTAGCGGTACCTACGAGCAGTACTTC. It codes for CAFGTSGTYEQYF.

The chain couples TRBV11-2 to TRBJ2-7, with 12 bases aligning to TRBD1. CDR3 length equals 17 residues. Germline-derived CDR1 and CDR2 are SGHAT and FQNNGV. V was clipped by 6 bases and J by 1 base; unmatched bases: 10. The CDR3 DNA follows: TGTGCCAGCAGTTCTAGCGGGGACAGGGGGCATTCCTACGAGCAGTACTTC. This gives the protein CASSSSGDRGHSYEQYF.

The genes are TRBV10-3 and TRBJ2-7; 7 positions agree with TRBD1. Trimming at V came to 3 bases and at J to 5 bases, leaving 7 bases not matched to a gene. Germline loops: CDR1 ENHRY, CDR2 SYGVKD. The CDR3 sequence is 14 residues long. CDR3 DNA sequence: TGTGCCATCAGTGAAAGACAGGGAATTAACGAGCAGTACTTC. Its translation: CAISERQGINEQYF.

The V and J genes are TRBV5-1 and TRBJ2-1; no reliable D call. Germline CDR1 SGHRS, CDR2 YFSETQ. The CDR3 sequence is 14 residues long. Between the trimmed V and J ends, which lost 2 bases and 3 bases, there was a span of 9 bases. The chain's CDR3 is CASSLSAGYNEQFF. CDR3 DNA: TGCGCCAGCAGCTTAAGCGCTGGCTACAATGAGCAGTTCTTC.

CDR3 amino acids: CASSPRGPGNTGELFF. The CDR3 region has the DNA TGTGCCAGCTCACCCCGCGGGCCTGGGAACACCGGGGAGCTGTTTTTT. This sequence joins TRBV18 and TRBJ2-2; D perhaps matches TRBD2 (5 bases). The CDR3 sequence is 16 residues long. Between the trimmed V and J ends, which lost 3 bases and 1 base, there was a span of 12 bases. Germline assignment: CDR1 KGHSH and CDR2 LQKENI.

The gene calls are TRBV6-5 and TRBJ2-2; a possible D gene is TRBD1 (5 bases). There are 14 residues in the CDR3. Germline CDR1 and CDR2: MNHEY and SVGAGI. The V and J ends lost 2 bases and 4 bases respectively, with 8 bases between them. The CDR3 coding sequence is TGTGCCAGCAGTTACCTAGGGGCCACCGGGGAGCTGTTTTTT. This translates into CASSYLGATGELFF.

The chain has TRBV5-1 and TRBJ2-6, with D unresolved. CDR3 length: 15 amino acids. Per germline, CDR1 SGHRS and CDR2 YFSETQ. Deletions cut 1 base from V and 2 bases from J, with 7 bases between. The CDR3 reads CASSLSPTGANVLTF. CDR3 DNA sequence: TGCGCCAGCAGCTTGTCCCCTACTGGGGCCAACGTCCTGACTTTC.

V usage is TRBV5-6 and J usage is TRBJ1-1; TRBD1 aligns across 10 bases. V lost 4 bases and J lost 9; bases outside the gene matches: 9. Germline V gene data show CDR1 as SGHDT and CDR2 as YYEEEE. The CDR3 is made up of 14 amino acids. The CDR3, as DNA: TGTGCCAGCAGCGAGACCGGGACAGGGGAAAAAGCTTTCTTT. It encodes CASSETGTGEKAFF.

This chain uses TRBV7-2 with TRBJ2-1; D is undetermined. This CDR3 is built from 13 residues. V was pared by 5 bases and J by 5 bases, with 10 bases between. Germline V gives CDR1 SGHTA, CDR2 FQGNSA. The CDR3 protein is CASSPTVDNEQFF. DNA for the CDR3: TGTGCCAGCAGCCCAACGGTAGACAATGAGCAGTTCTTC.